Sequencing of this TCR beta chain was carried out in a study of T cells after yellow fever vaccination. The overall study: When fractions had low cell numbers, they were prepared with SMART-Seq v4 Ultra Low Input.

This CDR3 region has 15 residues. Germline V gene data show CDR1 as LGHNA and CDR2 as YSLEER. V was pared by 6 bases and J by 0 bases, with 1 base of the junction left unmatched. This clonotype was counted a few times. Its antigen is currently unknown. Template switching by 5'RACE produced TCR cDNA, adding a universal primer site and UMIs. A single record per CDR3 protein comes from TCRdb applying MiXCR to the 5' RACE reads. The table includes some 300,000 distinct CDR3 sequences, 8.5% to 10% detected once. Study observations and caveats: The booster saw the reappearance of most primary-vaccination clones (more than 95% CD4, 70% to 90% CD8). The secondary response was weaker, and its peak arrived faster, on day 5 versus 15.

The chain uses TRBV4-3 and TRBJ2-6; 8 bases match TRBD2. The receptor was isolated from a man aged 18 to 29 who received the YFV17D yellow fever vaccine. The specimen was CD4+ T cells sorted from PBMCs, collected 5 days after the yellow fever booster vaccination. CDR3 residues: CASSRGGSGANVLTF. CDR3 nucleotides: TGCGCCAGCAGTCGGGGGGGCTCTGGGGCCAACGTCCTGACTTTC.